Presented here are 32 T cell receptor beta chains from one specimen sequenced in a study of blood T cell repertoires in COVID-19. The method was immunoSEQ multiplex PCR; TCRdb's version includes in-frame clones alone and lacks a portion of them. The top ten hold approximately 11% of the sample, which has more than 150,000 clones, around 79% seen once. Material: PBMCs or T cells enriched from blood (not recorded which). Receptor source: a man in his fifties or sixties who had recovered from COVID-19.

The J gene is TRBJ2-7, the V gene TRBV5-8; 13 bases are a match to TRBD2. V gave up 5 bases and J gave up 5 bases; unmatched junction bases: 13. Germline V gene lookup returns CDR1 SGHTS and CDR2 YDEGEE. The CDR3 runs 17 residues. The CDR3 DNA is TGTGCCAGCAGAAGGACTAGCGGGAGTTTTAGTCTCCACGAGCAGTACTTC. It translates to CASRRTSGSFSLHEQYF.

J is TRBJ2-5 and V is TRBV10-3, with TRBD1 identical over 7 bases. In germline, CDR1 is ENHRY, CDR2 SYGVKD. The V gene end was trimmed by 10 bases and the J gene end by 1 base; junction bases not matched to a gene: 12. The CDR3 extends over 15 amino acids. The CDR3 sequence is CATTPGQSLQETQYF. The CDR3 bases are TGTGCCACCACGCCGGGACAGTCCCTCCAAGAGACCCAGTACTTC.

The rearrangement links TRBV7-4 to TRBJ1-5; 10 bases agree with TRBD1. This CDR3 region has 16 residues. Germline V lookup: CDR1 SGHVT, CDR2 SQSDAQ. Trimming cost V 5 bases and J 5 bases; bases outside gene matches: 9. The CDR3 DNA reads TGTGCCAGCAGCGCAAGACGGGACAGGGGCCATCAGCCCCAGCATTTT. This codes for CASSARRDRGHQPQHF.

This clone was observed a few times. The rearrangement uses TRBV28 and TRBJ2-1, with 9 bases that match TRBD1. The CDR3 extends over 16 amino acids. CDR1 MDHEN and CDR2 SYDVKM come from the germline V gene. J lost 6 bases, V lost 2 bases, and 8 bases had no gene match. The CDR3 here is CASSLTGGRRSNEQFF. The CDR3, as DNA: TGTGCCAGCAGTTTAACAGGGGGCAGAAGAAGCAATGAGCAGTTCTTC.

The DNA of the CDR3 is TGCGCCAGCAGCTTGGTTAGGCAGGCCGGGAACACTGAAGCTTTCTTT. It specifies CASSLVRQAGNTEAFF. The rearrangement links TRBV5-1 to TRBJ1-1, with D hard to call. Deletions cut 0 bases from V and 1 base from J, with 13 bases between. Per germline, CDR1 SGHRS and CDR2 YFSETQ. The CDR3 is 16 residues long.

This chain uses TRBV27 with TRBJ2-7; 7 bases map to TRBD1. Germline CDR1 reads MNHEY; CDR2 reads SMNVEV (reference sequence). The V and J ends lost 5 bases and 6 bases, in that order; junction bases with no gene match: 4. The CDR3 covers 12 residues. The CDR3 DNA sequence: TGTGCCAGCAGTGGCAGGGGGAGCGAGCAGTACTTC. Translation gives CASSGRGSEQYF.

The chain employs TRBV30 and TRBJ1-2; D remains unclear. The V and J ends lost 0 bases and 4 bases respectively, with 9 bases between them. This CDR3 contains 13 residues. Germline assignment: CDR1 GTSNPN and CDR2 SVGIG (reference sequence). Written as DNA, the CDR3 is TGTGCCTGGAGTGTTCGGAGTTCCTATGGCTACACCTTC. It encodes CAWSVRSSYGYTF.

This chain connects TRBV27 to TRBJ1-6; 7 bases match TRBD1. This CDR3 spans 17 amino acids. Germline V gene data show CDR1 as MNHEY and CDR2 as SMNVEV (reference sequence). Trimming took 2 bases from V and 6 from J; bases not matched to a gene: 10. In DNA, the CDR3 is TGTGCCAGCAGTTTAGTCCCTGAAGGGACAGTTAATTCACCCCTCCACTTT. It encodes CASSLVPEGTVNSPLHF.

The chain has TRBV3-1 (or the pseudogene TRBV3-2) and TRBJ2-5, with D maybe TRBD1 (6 bases). V lost 4 bases and J 5 bases, leaving 14 bases between the germline ends. Germline lookup yields CDR1 LGHDT and CDR2 YNNKEL (reference sequence). This CDR3 has 14 residues. The CDR3 DNA reads as TGTGCCAGCAGCCGTCCACTGAGGGGGGAGACCCAGTACTTC. It specifies CASSRPLRGETQYF.

This clone was observed once. This rearrangement joins TRBV20-1 to TRBJ1-1; D uncertain. V gave up 5 bases and J gave up 7 bases, with 8 bases separating them. Germline-derived CDR1 and CDR2 are DFQATT and SNEGSKA (reference sequence). CDR3 length equals 10 residues. CDR3 amino acids: CSALLNEAFF. In DNA, the CDR3 is TGCAGTGCTCTACTGAATGAAGCTTTCTTT.

This chain links TRBV12-3 or TRBV12-4 with TRBJ2-7, with a possible D match to TRBD1 (6 bases). Trimming took 6 bases from V and 6 from J, leaving 12 bases between them. The CDR3 covers 12 residues. The CDR3 region has the DNA TGTGCCAGCAGCCTAGGGGGTGGCGAGCAGTACTTC. Translated: CASSLGGGEQYF.

The CDR3 is CASSLALGTGRINEQFF. For the CDR3, the DNA is TGTGCCAGCAGCTTAGCGTTAGGGACAGGGAGGATCAATGAGCAGTTCTTC. This sequence joins TRBV7-9 and TRBJ2-1, with TRBD1 matching 9 bases. J was trimmed by 6 bases and V by 0 bases; bases with no gene match: 9. This CDR3 region has 17 residues. Germline V gene sequence: CDR1 SEHNR, CDR2 FQNEAQ (reference sequence).

V usage is TRBV30 and J usage is TRBJ2-7; 7 nucleotides line up with TRBD1. Germline V gene lookup returns CDR1 GTSNPN and CDR2 SVGIG (reference sequence). This CDR3 contains 11 residues. V trimming: 5 bases; J trimming: 11 bases; junction bases outside the gene matches: 9. The CDR3 loop reads CAWGTGQVKYF. DNA of the CDR3: TGTGCCTGGGGGACCGGACAGGTTAAGTACTTC.

The CDR3 DNA is TGTGCCAGCAGCTTAACGGGGGTGAGCAATCAGCCCCAGCATTTT. This encodes CASSLTGVSNQPQHF. This chain links TRBV7-8 with TRBJ1-5, with TRBD1 as a possible D gene (5 bases). Deletions cut 2 bases from V and 1 base from J, with 9 bases between. Germline CDR1 is SGHVS and CDR2 is FQNEAQ. This CDR3 has 15 residues. Combining the CDR3 with reference TRBV7-8 and TRBJ1-5 gives the whole variable domain GAGVSQSPRYKVAKRGQDVALRCDPISGHVSLFWYQQALGQGPEFLTYFQNEAQLDKSGLPSDRFFAERPEGSVSTLKIQRTQQEDSAVYLCASSLTGVSNQPQHFGDGTRLSIL.

Here the CDR3 DNA reads TGTGCCAGCAGTCCTCCGGGACACTACGAGCAGTACTTC. Its translation: CASSPPGHYEQYF. V usage is TRBV6-5 and J usage is TRBJ2-7, with D perhaps TRBD1 (6 bases). Germline V gives CDR1 MNHEY, CDR2 SVGAGI. V lost 5 bases to trimming and J lost 3 bases, with 11 bases between them. The CDR3 consists of 13 residues.

The gene calls are TRBV19 and TRBJ2-7; 8 bases map to TRBD1. This CDR3 spans 16 amino acids. In germline, CDR1 is LNHDA, CDR2 SQIVND (reference sequence). The trim removed 5 bases at V and 4 bases at J, leaving 13 bases unmatched. The CDR3 DNA sequence: TGTGCCAGTAGTTCCCGAAATCCGGACAGGGTATACGAGCAGTACTTC. This gives the protein CASSSRNPDRVYEQYF.

This clone appeared once. The V gene is TRBV12-3 or TRBV12-4, the J gene TRBJ1-2; 8 bases match TRBD1. The CDR3 totals 12 residues. Losses at the gene ends were 4 bases for V and 8 bases for J; bases not matched to a gene: 3. This CDR3 is CASSYRGRGYTF. The CDR3 nucleotides are TGTGCCAGCAGTTACAGGGGGAGAGGCTACACCTTC.

V is TRBV5-6 and J is TRBJ1-4; D not certain. CDR1 SGHDT and CDR2 YYEEEE come from the germline V gene. This CDR3 region has 13 residues. V lost 0 bases, J lost 7 bases, and 7 bases lay in between. CDR3 nucleotide sequence: TGTGCCAGCAGCTTGGCAGGCCCTGAAAAACTGTTTTTT. It codes for CASSLAGPEKLFF.

This clone was counted between two and nine times. This sequence joins TRBV18 and TRBJ1-2; D gene unclear. Germline CDR1 is KGHSH and CDR2 is LQKENI. CDR3 length: 15 residues. V dropped 3 bases and J dropped 1 base, with 12 bases sitting between them. In DNA, the CDR3 is TGTGCCAGCTCACCCCTCTCCCGGGATAACTATGGCTACACCTTC. Translation gives CASSPLSRDNYGYTF.

V is TRBV9 and J is TRBJ2-3; 9 nucleotides match TRBD1. Per germline, CDR1 SGDLS and CDR2 YYNGEE. The V segment lost 3 bases and the J segment 3 bases; nucleotides outside the gene matches: 11. The CDR3 extends over 17 amino acids. The chain's CDR3 is CASSEGLTGGGTDTQYF. The DNA of the CDR3 is TGTGCCAGCAGCGAGGGACTGACAGGGGGAGGGACAGATACGCAGTATTTT.

V is TRBV3-1 (or the pseudogene TRBV3-2) and J is TRBJ2-3; possible D gene TRBD2, 6 bases. The CDR3 consists of 14 residues. CDR1 LGHDT and CDR2 YNNKEL come from the germline V gene (reference sequence). The V gene lost 5 bases and the J gene lost 3 bases, with 12 bases spanning the gap. CDR3 DNA sequence: TGTGCCAGCAGCTTAACCGCGGGAACAGATACGCAGTATTTT. This codes for CASSLTAGTDTQYF.

The chain joins TRBV5-1 to TRBJ2-1; maybe TRBD2 (6 bases). Trimming took 0 bases from V and 7 from J, leaving 14 bases between them. The CDR3 runs 15 residues. In germline, CDR1 is SGHRS, CDR2 YFSETQ. CDR3 sequence reads: CASSLGIGGGNEQFF. In DNA, the CDR3 is TGCGCCAGCAGCTTGGGTATCGGAGGAGGGAATGAGCAGTTCTTC.

This chain connects TRBV2 to TRBJ2-3, with D perhaps matching TRBD1 (6 bases). The CDR3 is made up of 13 amino acids. With 9 bases removed from V and 1 base from J, the gap between germline ends came to 11 bases. Germline CDR1 reads SNHLY; CDR2 reads FYNNEI. This chain's CDR3 is CARQGWGTDTQYF. The CDR3, as DNA: TGTGCCAGACAGGGATGGGGCACAGATACGCAGTATTTT.

Written as DNA, the CDR3 is TGCAGCGTGAAAACAGGGTGGGACACTGAAGCTTTCTTT. Its translation: CSVKTGWDTEAFF. The chain has TRBV29-1 and TRBJ1-1; the D gene is possibly TRBD1 (6 bases). Trimming shortened V by 6 bases and J by 3 bases, and 14 bases separated the two germline ends. CDR3 length: 13 amino acids. CDR1 and CDR2 from the germline V gene are SQVTM and ANQGSEA.

This chain links TRBV5-1 with TRBJ1-2; no reliable D call. CDR3 size: 13 residues. V lost 0 bases and J 7 bases, leaving 10 bases between the germline ends. The germline V gene encodes CDR1 SGHRS and CDR2 YFSETQ. The CDR3 spells CASSLEQEFGYTF. CDR3 nucleotides: TGCGCCAGCAGCTTGGAACAAGAATTTGGCTACACCTTC.

The genes are TRBV6-5 and TRBJ2-7, with a possible D match to TRBD1 (5 bases). The V end lost 4 bases, the J end lost 7 bases, and 14 bases lay between the germline ends. There are 13 residues in the CDR3. Germline V gene lookup returns CDR1 MNHEY and CDR2 SVGAGI. CDR3 in amino acids: CASSWTISREQYF. In DNA form, the CDR3 reads TGTGCCAGCAGTTGGACAATCTCTCGGGAGCAGTACTTC.

This clone was observed a handful of times. V gene TRBV2 combines with J gene TRBJ1-1; perhaps TRBD1 as D (6 bases). Looked up from germline, CDR1 is SNHLY and CDR2 is FYNNEI. The CDR3 sequence is 14 residues long. V was trimmed by 6 bases and J by 4 bases, leaving 15 bases between them. The CDR3 nucleotides read TGTGCCAGCAGCGACAATTACAGGGCCACTGAAGCTTTCTTT. Translating gives CASSDNYRATEAFF.

Notes on this clone: A junction boundary mismatches the germline segment, possibly from a read error. This chain uses TRBV24-1 with TRBJ1-4; D is possibly TRBD1 (6 bases). Germline-derived CDR1 and CDR2 are KGHDR and SFDVKD. The CDR3 length is 16 residues. Here the CDR3 DNA reads TGTGCCACCAGTGATTCCAGACAGGCACCTAACGAAAAACTGTTTTTT. It specifies CATSDSRQAPNEKLFF.

The gene calls are TRBV7-6 and TRBJ2-7, with D possibly being TRBD2 (6 bases). V lost 4 bases, J lost 0 bases, and 16 bases lay in between. Germline CDR1 and CDR2: SGHVS and FNYEAQ. The CDR3 loop spans 16 amino acids. For the CDR3, the DNA is TGTGCCAGCAGCTCATTGTGGGACTCGATCTCCTACGAGCAGTACTTC. Translation gives CASSSLWDSISYEQYF.

This clone was observed a handful of times. The rearrangement joins TRBV29-1 to TRBJ2-5, with D perhaps matching TRBD2 (5 bases). The CDR3 is 13 residues long. Germline V CDR1 and CDR2: SQVTM, ANQGSEA. Trimming cost V 4 bases and J 4 bases, with 13 bases left between them. The CDR3, as DNA: TGCAGCGTTGCGGGTAGCGTGGGAGAGACCCAGTACTTC. Encoded protein: CSVAGSVGETQYF.

The chain has TRBV5-1 and TRBJ2-7; 9 bases fit TRBD1. The V segment lost 4 bases and the J segment 13 bases; nucleotides outside the gene matches: 18. The CDR3 is 15 amino acids. Per germline, CDR1 SGHRS and CDR2 YFSETQ. CDR3 protein: CASSLTPGQGDREYF. As DNA, the CDR3 is TGCGCCAGCAGCCTCACTCCGGGACAGGGAGACCGGGAATACTTC.

This chain uses TRBV10-1 with TRBJ2-3, with 12 bases matching TRBD2. Germline CDR1 WNHNN, CDR2 SYGVQD (reference sequence). This CDR3 has 18 amino acids. V shed 1 base and J 5 bases; nucleotides not matched to a gene: 10. The CDR3 is CASSEFRLAGAPEDTQYF. The CDR3 DNA follows: TGCGCCAGCAGTGAGTTTCGACTAGCGGGGGCCCCCGAAGATACGCAGTATTTT.